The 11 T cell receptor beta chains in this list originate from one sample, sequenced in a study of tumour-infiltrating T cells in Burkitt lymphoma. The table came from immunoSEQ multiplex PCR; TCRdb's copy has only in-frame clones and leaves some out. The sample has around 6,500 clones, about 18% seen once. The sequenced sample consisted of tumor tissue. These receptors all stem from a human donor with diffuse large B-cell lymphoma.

CDR3 residues: CASSQNRSGANVLTF. In DNA form, the CDR3 reads TGTGCCAGCTCACAGAACAGGTCTGGGGCCAACGTCCTGACTTTC. The rearrangement joins TRBV18 to TRBJ2-6; D is perhaps TRBD1 (5 bases). Trimming removed 4 bases from V and 1 base from J, with 8 bases in between. This CDR3 contains 15 residues. Germline CDR1 is KGHSH and CDR2 is LQKENI.

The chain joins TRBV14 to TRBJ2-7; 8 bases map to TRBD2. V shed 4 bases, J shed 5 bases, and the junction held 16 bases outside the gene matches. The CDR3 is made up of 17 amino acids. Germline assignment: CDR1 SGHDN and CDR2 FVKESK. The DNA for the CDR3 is TGTGCCAGCAGCCTCCTCCGGAGAACTAGCGGTTGGGACGAGCAGTACTTC. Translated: CASSLLRRTSGWDEQYF.

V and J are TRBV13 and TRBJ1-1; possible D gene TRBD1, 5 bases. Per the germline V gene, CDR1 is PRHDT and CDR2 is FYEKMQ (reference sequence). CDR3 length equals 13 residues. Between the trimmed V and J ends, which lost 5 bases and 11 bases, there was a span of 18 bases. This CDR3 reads CASSLDRSQRAFF. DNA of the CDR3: TGTGCCAGCAGCCTCGACAGATCACAAAGGGCTTTCTTT.

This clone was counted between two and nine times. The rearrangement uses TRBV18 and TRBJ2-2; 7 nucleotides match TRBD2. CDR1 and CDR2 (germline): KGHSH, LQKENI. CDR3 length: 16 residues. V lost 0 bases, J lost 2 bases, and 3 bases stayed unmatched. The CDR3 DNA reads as TGTGCCAGCTCACCACCGGCGGGGGTCAACACCGGGGAGCTGTTTTTT. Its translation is CASSPPAGVNTGELFF.

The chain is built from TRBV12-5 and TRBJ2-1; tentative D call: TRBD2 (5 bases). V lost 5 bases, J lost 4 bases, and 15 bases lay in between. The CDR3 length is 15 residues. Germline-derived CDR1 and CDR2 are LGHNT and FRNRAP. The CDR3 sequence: CASGPESGGYNEQFF. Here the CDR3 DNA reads TGTGCTAGTGGTCCCGAGAGCGGAGGTTACAATGAGCAGTTCTTC.

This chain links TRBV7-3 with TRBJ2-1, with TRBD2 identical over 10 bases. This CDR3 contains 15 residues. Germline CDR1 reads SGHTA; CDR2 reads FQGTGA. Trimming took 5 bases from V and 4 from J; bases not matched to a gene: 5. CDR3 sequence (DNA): TGTGCCAGCAGCCCGACTAGCGGGCTATACAATGAGCAGTTCTTC. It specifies CASSPTSGLYNEQFF.

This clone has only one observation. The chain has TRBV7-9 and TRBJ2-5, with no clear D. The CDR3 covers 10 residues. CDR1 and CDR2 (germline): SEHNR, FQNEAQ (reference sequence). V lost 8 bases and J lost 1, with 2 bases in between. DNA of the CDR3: TGTGCCAGCGGCCAAGAGACCCAGTACTTC. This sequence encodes CASGQETQYF.

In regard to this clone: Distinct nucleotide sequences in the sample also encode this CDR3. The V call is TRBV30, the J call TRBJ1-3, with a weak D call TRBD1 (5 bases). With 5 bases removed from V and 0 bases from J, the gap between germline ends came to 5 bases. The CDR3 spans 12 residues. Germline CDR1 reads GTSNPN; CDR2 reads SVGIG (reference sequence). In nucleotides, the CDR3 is TGTGCCTGGGACAGCTCTGGAAACACCATATATTTT. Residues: CAWDSSGNTIYF.

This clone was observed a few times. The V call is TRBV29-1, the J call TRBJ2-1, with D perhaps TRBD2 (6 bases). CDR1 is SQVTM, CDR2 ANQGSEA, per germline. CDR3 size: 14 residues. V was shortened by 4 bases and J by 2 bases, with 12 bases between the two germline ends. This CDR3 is CSVVSGDPYNEQFF. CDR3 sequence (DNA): TGCAGCGTTGTTTCGGGAGATCCCTACAATGAGCAGTTCTTC.

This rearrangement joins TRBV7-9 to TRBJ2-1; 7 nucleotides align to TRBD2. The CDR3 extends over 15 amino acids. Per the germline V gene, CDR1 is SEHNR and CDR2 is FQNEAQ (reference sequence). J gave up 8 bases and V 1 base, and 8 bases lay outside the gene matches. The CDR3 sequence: CASSLVAGAVDEQFF. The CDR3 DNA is TGTGCCAGCAGCTTAGTTGCGGGAGCGGTCGATGAGCAGTTCTTC.

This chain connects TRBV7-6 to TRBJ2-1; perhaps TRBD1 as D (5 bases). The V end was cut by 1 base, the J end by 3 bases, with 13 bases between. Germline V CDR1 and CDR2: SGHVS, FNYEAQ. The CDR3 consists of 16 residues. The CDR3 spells CASSLDQGSGYNEQFF. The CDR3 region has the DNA TGTGCCAGCAGCTTAGATCAGGGATCGGGCTACAATGAGCAGTTCTTC.